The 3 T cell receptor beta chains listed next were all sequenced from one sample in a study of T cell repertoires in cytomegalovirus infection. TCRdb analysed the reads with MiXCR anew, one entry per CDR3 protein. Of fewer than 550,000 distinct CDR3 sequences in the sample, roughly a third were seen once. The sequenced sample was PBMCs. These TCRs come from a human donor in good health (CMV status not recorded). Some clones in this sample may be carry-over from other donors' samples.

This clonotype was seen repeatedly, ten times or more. In DNA form, the CDR3 reads TGTGCCAGCAGCGGGGACAGGGGGCCCCACGAGCAGTACTTC. This codes for CASSGDRGPHEQYF. V gene TRBV7-6 combines with J gene TRBJ2-7, with 12 positions matching TRBD1. CDR1 and CDR2 from the germline V gene are SGHVS and FNYEAQ. The CDR3 has 14 amino acids. The J segment lost 5 bases and the V segment lost 5 bases, leaving 4 bases of the junction unmatched.

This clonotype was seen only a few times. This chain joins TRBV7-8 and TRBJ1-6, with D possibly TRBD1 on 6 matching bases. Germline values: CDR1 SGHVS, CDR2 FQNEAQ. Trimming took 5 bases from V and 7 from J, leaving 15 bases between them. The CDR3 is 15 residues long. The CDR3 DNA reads TGTGCCAGCAGCCTGTATGGGGGCCGCAATTCACCCCTCCACTTT. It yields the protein CASSLYGGRNSPLHF.

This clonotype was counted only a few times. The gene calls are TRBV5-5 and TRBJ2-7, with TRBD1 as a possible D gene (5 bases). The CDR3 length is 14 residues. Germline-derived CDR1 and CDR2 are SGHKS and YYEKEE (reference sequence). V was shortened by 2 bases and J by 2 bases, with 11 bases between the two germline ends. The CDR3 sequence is CASSFSTGTYEQYF. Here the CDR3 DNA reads TGTGCCAGCAGCTTTTCCACAGGTACCTACGAGCAGTACTTC. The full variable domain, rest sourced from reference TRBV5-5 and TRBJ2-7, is DAGVTQSPTHLIKTRGQQVTLRCSPISGHKSVSWYQQVLGQGPQFIFQYYEKEERGRGNFPDRFSARQFPNYSSELNVNALLLGDSALYLCASSFSTGTYEQYFGPGTRLTVT.